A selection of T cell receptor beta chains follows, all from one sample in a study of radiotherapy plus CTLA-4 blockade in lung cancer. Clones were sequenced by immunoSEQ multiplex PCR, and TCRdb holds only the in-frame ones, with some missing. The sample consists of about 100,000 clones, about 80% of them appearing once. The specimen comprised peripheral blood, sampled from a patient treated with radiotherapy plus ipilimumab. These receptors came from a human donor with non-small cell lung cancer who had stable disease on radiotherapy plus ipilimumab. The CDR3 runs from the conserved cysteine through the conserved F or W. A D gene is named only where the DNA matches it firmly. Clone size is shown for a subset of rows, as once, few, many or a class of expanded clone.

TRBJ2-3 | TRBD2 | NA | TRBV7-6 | CASSSTGLPTDTQYF | TGTGCCAGCAGCTCGACGGGACTACCCACAGATACGCAGTATTTT
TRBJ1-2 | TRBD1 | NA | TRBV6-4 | CASSDSGRGQGSGYTF | TGTGCCAGCAGTGACTCAGGGCGGGGACAGGGAAGTGGCTACACCTTC
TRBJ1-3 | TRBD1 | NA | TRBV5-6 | CASSGGQGRSGNTIYF | TGTGCCAGCAGCGGGGGACAGGGGAGGTCTGGAAACACCATATATTTT
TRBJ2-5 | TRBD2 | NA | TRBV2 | CASRQTSYQETQYF | TGTGCCAGCAGACAGACTAGCTACCAAGAGACCCAGTACTTC
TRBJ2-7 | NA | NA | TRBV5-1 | CASVGDAASSSYEQYF | TGCGCCAGCGTTGGTGACGCCGCTTCGAGCTCCTACGAGCAGTACTTC
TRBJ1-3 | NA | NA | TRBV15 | CATSRDLGARNTIYF | TGTGCCACCAGCAGAGATCTAGGAGCCCGAAACACCATATATTTT
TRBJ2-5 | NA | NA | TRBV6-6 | CASSYPKEAQYF | TGTGCCAGCAGTTACCCGAAGGAGGCCCAGTACTTC
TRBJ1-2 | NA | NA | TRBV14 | CASSPSLGAQTRENYGYTF | TGTGCCAGCAGCCCCTCACTAGGGGCCCAGACCAGGGAGAACTATGGCTACACCTTC
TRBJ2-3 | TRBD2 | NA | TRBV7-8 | CASSPWTSGGSRQYF | TGTGCCAGCAGCCCCTGGACTAGCGGGGGGAGCAGGCAGTATTTT
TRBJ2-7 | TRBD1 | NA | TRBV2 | CASSRDRGYEQYF | TGTGCCAGCAGTAGGGACAGGGGCTACGAGCAGTACTTC
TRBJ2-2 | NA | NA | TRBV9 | CASSVARAENTGELFF | TGTGCCAGCAGCGTAGCGAGGGCCGAGAACACCGGGGAGCTGTTTTTT
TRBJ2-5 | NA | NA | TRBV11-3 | CASSLGTKTQYF | TGTGCCAGCAGCTTAGGTACCAAGACCCAGTACTTC
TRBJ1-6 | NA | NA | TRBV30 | CAFGPQNSPLHF | TGTGCCTTCGGGCCCCAAAATTCACCCCTCCACTTT
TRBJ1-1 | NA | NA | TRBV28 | CASSLSRLVEAFF | TGTGCCAGCAGTTTATCTCGCCTGGTTGAAGCTTTCTTT
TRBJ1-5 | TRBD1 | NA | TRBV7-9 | CASSPYTGTANQPQHF | TGTGCCAGCAGCCCATATACCGGGACAGCGAATCAGCCCCAGCATTTT
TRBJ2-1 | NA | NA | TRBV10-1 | CASSEGRGLYNEQFF | TGCGCCAGCAGTGAGGGCCGTGGGCTCTACAATGAGCAGTTCTTC
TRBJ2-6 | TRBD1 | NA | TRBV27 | CASRTGGSGANVLTF | TGTGCCAGCAGGACAGGGGGCTCTGGGGCCAACGTCCTGACTTTC
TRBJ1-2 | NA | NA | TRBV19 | CASSEGANYGYTF | TGTGCCAGTAGTGAGGGGGCTAACTATGGCTACACCTTC
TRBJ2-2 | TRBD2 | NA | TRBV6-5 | CASSYLGLAGELFF | TGTGCCAGCAGTTACCTGGGACTAGCGGGGGAGCTGTTTTTT
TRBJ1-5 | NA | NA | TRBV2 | CASTPSPGWDQPQHF | TGTGCCAGCACCCCTTCCCCAGGGTGGGATCAGCCCCAGCATTTT
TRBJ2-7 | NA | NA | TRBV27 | CASSADGDYEQYF | TGTGCCAGCAGTGCGGACGGAGACTACGAGCAGTACTTC
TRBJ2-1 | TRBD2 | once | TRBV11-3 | CASSLGTSAYNEQFF | TGTGCCAGCAGCTTAGGGACTAGCGCCTACAATGAGCAGTTCTTC
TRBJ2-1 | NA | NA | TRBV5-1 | CASSLTLSSYNEQFF | TGCGCCAGCAGCTTAACATTGAGCTCCTACAATGAGCAGTTCTTC
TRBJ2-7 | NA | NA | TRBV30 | CAGGAASGVYEQYF | TGTGCCGGGGGAGCGGCATCTGGGGTCTACGAGCAGTACTTC
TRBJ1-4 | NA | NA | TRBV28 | CASKRGFHEKLFF | TGTGCCAGCAAACGGGGTTTTCATGAAAAACTGTTTTTT
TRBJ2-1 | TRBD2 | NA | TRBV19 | CASSITGGSGVEQFF | TGTGCCAGTAGTATTACGGGGGGATCTGGGGTTGAGCAGTTCTTC
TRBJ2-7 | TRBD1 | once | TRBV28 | CASRGQGRSYEQYF | TGTGCCAGCCGGGGACAGGGTCGGTCCTACGAGCAGTACTTC
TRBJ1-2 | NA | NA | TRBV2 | CASSVGTGGSYGYTF | TGTGCCAGCAGTGTCGGGACGGGCGGCAGCTATGGCTACACCTTC
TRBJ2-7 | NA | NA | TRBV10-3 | CAISSLDEQYF | TGTGCCATATCTAGTTTGGACGAGCAGTACTTC
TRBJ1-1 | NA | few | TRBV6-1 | CASSPLGTEAFF | TGTGCCAGCAGTCCCCTCGGGACTGAAGCTTTCTTT
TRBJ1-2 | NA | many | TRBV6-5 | CASSYTTGTNYGYTF | TGTGCCAGCAGTTACACCACAGGGACTAACTATGGCTACACCTTC
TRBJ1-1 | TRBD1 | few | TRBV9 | CASSFYDRDTEAFF | TGTGCCAGCAGCTTTTACGACAGGGACACTGAAGCTTTCTTT
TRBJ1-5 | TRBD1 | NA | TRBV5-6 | CASSPDRGRGNQPQHF | TGTGCCAGCAGCCCTGACAGGGGACGGGGCAATCAGCCCCAGCATTTT
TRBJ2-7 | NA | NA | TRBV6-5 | CASKVDILTPYEQYF | TGTGCCAGCAAGGTAGACATCCTCACACCCTACGAGCAGTACTTC
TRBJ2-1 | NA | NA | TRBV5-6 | CASSFYWTNEQFF | TGTGCCAGCAGCTTCTACTGGACCAATGAGCAGTTCTTC
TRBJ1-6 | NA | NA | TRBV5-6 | CASSLARKGLNSPLHF | TGTGCCAGCAGCTTGGCCCGGAAGGGGTTGAATTCACCCCTCCACTTT
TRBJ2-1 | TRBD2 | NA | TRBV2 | CASRSGTSGAREQFF | TGTGCCAGCAGGTCCGGGACTAGCGGCGCCCGGGAGCAGTTCTTC
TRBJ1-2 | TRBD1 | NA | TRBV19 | CASSISTSTGVPYGYTF | TGTGCCAGTAGTATCTCCACCTCGACAGGGGTCCCATATGGCTACACCTTC
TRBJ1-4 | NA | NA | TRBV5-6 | CASSLGLTNEKLFF | TGTGCCAGCAGCTTGGGACTGACAAATGAAAAACTGTTTTTT
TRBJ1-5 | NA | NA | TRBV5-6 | CASSFSLGGPQHF | TGTGCCAGCAGCTTCTCCTTGGGGGGCCCCCAGCATTTT
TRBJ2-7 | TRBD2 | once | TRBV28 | CASTKPGLAENEQYF | TGTGCCAGCACAAAACCGGGACTAGCGGAGAACGAGCAGTACTTC
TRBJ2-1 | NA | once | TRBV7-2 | CASSLQVVANEQFF | TGTGCCAGCAGCTTACAGGTAGTAGCGAATGAGCAGTTCTTC
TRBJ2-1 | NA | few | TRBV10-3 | CAISEALIDPSNNEQFF | TGTGCCATCAGTGAGGCTTTAATTGACCCCTCGAACAATGAGCAGTTCTTC
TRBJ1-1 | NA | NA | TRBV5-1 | CASSLDPASVTEAFF | TGCGCCAGCAGCTTGGACCCTGCGAGCGTCACTGAAGCTTTCTTT
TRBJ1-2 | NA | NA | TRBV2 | CASRGDRILNYGYTF | TGTGCCAGCCGGGGGGACCGGATCCTAAACTATGGCTACACCTTC
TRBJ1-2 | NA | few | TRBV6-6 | CASRATLDGYTF | TGTGCCAGCCGGGCCACGCTAGATGGCTACACCTTC
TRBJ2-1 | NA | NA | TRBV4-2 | CASSQFLGNEQFF | TGTGCCAGCAGCCAATTCTTGGGGAATGAGCAGTTCTTC
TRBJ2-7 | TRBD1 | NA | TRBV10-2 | CASSPTGGEGEQYF | TGCGCCAGCAGTCCCACAGGGGGCGAGGGCGAGCAGTACTTC
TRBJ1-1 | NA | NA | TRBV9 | CASSVFAGGNTEAFF | TGTGCCAGCAGCGTATTCGCAGGAGGGAACACTGAAGCTTTCTTT
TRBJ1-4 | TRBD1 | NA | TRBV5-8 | CASSRQGARGEKLFF | TGTGCCAGCAGCAGACAGGGGGCACGAGGGGAAAAACTGTTTTTT
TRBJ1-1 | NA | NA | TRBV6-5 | CASRLQLNTEAFF | TGTGCCAGCAGACTACAGCTGAACACTGAAGCTTTCTTT
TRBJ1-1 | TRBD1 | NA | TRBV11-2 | CASSLRTGMNTEAFF | TGTGCCAGCAGCTTAAGGACAGGCATGAACACTGAAGCTTTCTTT
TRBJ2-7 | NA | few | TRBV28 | CASSFQAGWSYEQYF | TGTGCCAGCAGTTTCCAGGCAGGGTGGTCCTACGAGCAGTACTTC
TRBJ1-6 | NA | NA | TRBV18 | CASSPVVGRANSPLHF | TGTGCCAGCTCCCCTGTCGTTGGCAGGGCGAATTCACCCCTCCACTTT
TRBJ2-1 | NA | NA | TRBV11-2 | CASSLDLTGSSYNEQFF | TGTGCCAGCAGCTTAGATCTCACTGGGAGTTCCTACAATGAGCAGTTCTTC
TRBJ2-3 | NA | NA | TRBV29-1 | CSVVGAQTDTQYF | TGCAGCGTTGTGGGAGCCCAAACAGATACGCAGTATTTT
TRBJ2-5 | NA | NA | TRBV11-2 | CASSPQTGQETQYF | TGTGCCAGCAGCCCTCAGACGGGGCAAGAGACCCAGTACTTC
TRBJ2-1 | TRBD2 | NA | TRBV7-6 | CASSSSGVAGGHNEQFF | TGTGCCAGCAGCTCAAGCGGGGTAGCGGGGGGGCATAATGAGCAGTTCTTC
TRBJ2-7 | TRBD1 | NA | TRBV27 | CASSSNRGKRYEQYF | TGTGCCAGCAGTTCGAACAGGGGGAAAAGATACGAGCAGTACTTC